The next 30 T cell receptor beta chains were all read from a single sample in a study of preoperative IRX-2 immunotherapy in early breast cancer (dated by TCRdb to between 2018 and 2021). To prepare the library, the immunoSEQ multiplex PCR assay was applied. The table was pulled from immuneACCESS by TCRdb, which kept in-frame rearrangements only. Such tables lose some clones; where checked, under half of the loss comes from unresolved V genes, and the rest has no known cause. The sample table lists roughly 93,000 clones, more than 80% of them with a count of one. The ten top clones hold roughly 2% of the sample. Reading the label with the study, this specimen's treatment or condition is: preoperative locoregional IRX-2 cytokine immunotherapy. The specimen comprised tumor tissue, sampled after IRX-2 immunotherapy. These receptors were collected from a human donor with breast cancer.

The chain uses TRBV11-3 and TRBJ1-1, with a weak D call TRBD1 (6 bases). Trimming took off 3 bases at V and 1 base at J, with 12 bases between the two ends. This CDR3 region has 15 residues. Per germline, CDR1 SGHNT and CDR2 YENEEA. The CDR3 loop reads CASSLDLQGNTEAFF. For the CDR3, the DNA is TGTGCCAGCAGCTTGGACCTACAGGGGAACACTGAAGCTTTCTTT.

The chain joins TRBV19 to TRBJ1-3; no definite D call. The CDR3 is 16 amino acids. Looked up from germline, CDR1 is LNHDA and CDR2 is SQIVND (reference sequence). V was cut by 7 bases and J by 0 bases, with 16 bases left in between. CDR3 amino acids: CASTTGGIFSGNTIYF. In nucleotides, the CDR3 is TGTGCCAGTACCACCGGAGGGATCTTCTCTGGAAACACCATATATTTT.

This clone was recorded a few times. This chain connects TRBV19 to TRBJ1-5; a weak D match, TRBD1 (5 bases). The germline V gene encodes CDR1 LNHDA and CDR2 SQIVND (reference sequence). The CDR3 totals 12 residues. The germline V and J ends were trimmed by 4 bases and 5 bases, with 6 bases remaining between them. CDR3 bases: TGTGCCAGTAGTAGGGGCGATCAGCCCCAGCATTTT. Its translation: CASSRGDQPQHF.

V usage is TRBV6-8 and J usage is TRBJ1-5; tentatively, D is TRBD1 (6 bases). Germline V gives CDR1 MNHGY, CDR2 SAAAGT. This CDR3 is 17 amino acids long. The V and J ends lost 5 bases and 3 bases respectively, with 20 bases between them. The CDR3 sequence is CASSGRGREVDNQPQHF. CDR3 bases: TGTGCCAGCAGTGGCAGGGGAAGGGAGGTAGACAATCAGCCCCAGCATTTT.

The CDR3 region has the DNA TGTGCCAGCAGGGGACTAGCGGGAACTGAGACCCAGTACTTC. Amino acids: CASRGLAGTETQYF. This chain links TRBV6-8 with TRBJ2-5; TRBD2 matches 13 bases. V shed 6 bases, J shed 5 bases, and the junction held 3 bases outside the gene matches. The CDR3 totals 14 residues. Germline values: CDR1 MNHGY, CDR2 SAAAGT.

In this sample, this clone turned up a few times. The chain couples TRBV12-5 to TRBJ2-1; D perhaps matches TRBD2 (5 bases). In germline, CDR1 is LGHNT, CDR2 FRNRAP. The CDR3 sequence is 13 residues long. This CDR3 is CASTQRVYNEQFF. CDR3 nucleotide sequence: TGTGCCAGCACTCAGAGGGTTTACAATGAGCAGTTCTTC.

This clone was found once. The V call is TRBV29-1, the J call TRBJ2-3; D is undetermined. Germline assignment: CDR1 SQVTM and CDR2 ANQGSEA. This CDR3 comprises 16 residues. V lost 0 bases and J 2 bases, leaving 15 bases between the germline ends. CDR3: CSVEDTAFADTDTQYF. CDR3 coding DNA: TGCAGCGTTGAAGATACGGCGTTCGCGGACACAGATACGCAGTATTTT.

The rearrangement links TRBV5-1 to TRBJ2-2; the D is unclear. Germline lookup yields CDR1 SGHRS and CDR2 YFSETQ. The germline V and J ends were trimmed by 0 bases and 5 bases, with 11 bases remaining between them. The CDR3 has 15 amino acids. CDR3 region: CASSLDPRHTGELFF. The DNA of the CDR3 is TGCGCCAGCAGCTTGGACCCACGACATACCGGGGAGCTGTTTTTT.

The J gene is TRBJ1-6, the V gene TRBV6-8; TRBD1 matches 12 bases. Trimming at V came to 0 bases and at J to 8 bases, leaving 2 bases not matched to a gene. This CDR3 comprises 16 residues. Germline CDR1 reads MNHGY; CDR2 reads SAAAGT. Here the CDR3 reads CASSYSGQGADSPLHF. In DNA form, the CDR3 reads TGTGCCAGCAGTTACTCGGGACAGGGGGCGGATTCACCCCTCCACTTT.

V usage is TRBV11-3 and J usage is TRBJ2-7; perhaps TRBD2 as D (6 bases). This CDR3 has 14 residues. With 0 bases removed from V and 5 bases from J, the gap between germline ends came to 11 bases. Germline V CDR1 and CDR2: SGHNT, YENEEA. The CDR3 region is CASSLDAGLHEQYF. The CDR3 DNA reads TGTGCCAGCAGCTTAGATGCGGGACTCCACGAGCAGTACTTC.

The genes are TRBV14 and TRBJ1-4, with D possibly TRBD1 on 6 matching bases. CDR1 is SGHDN, CDR2 FVKESK, per germline. This CDR3 comprises 15 residues. Between the trimmed V and J ends, which lost 4 bases and 2 bases, there was a span of 11 bases. The CDR3 coding sequence is TGTGCCAGCAGCCCTACAGGGAGGACTAATGAAAAACTGTTTTTT. Translation: CASSPTGRTNEKLFF. The full variable domain, in which reference TRBV14 and TRBJ1-4 provide the parts outside the CDR3, is EAGVTQFPSHSVIEKGQTVTLRCDPISGHDNLYWYRRVMGKEIKFLLHFVKESKQDESGMPNNRFLAERTGGTYSTLKVQPAELEDSGVYFCASSPTGRTNEKLFFGSGTQLSVL.

V is TRBV2 and J is TRBJ2-1; D gene uncertain. CDR3 size: 13 residues. The ends were cut back, 4 bases at V and 5 bases at J, with 9 bases in the middle. Germline loops: CDR1 SNHLY, CDR2 FYNNEI. The CDR3 region is CASSVAGNNEQFF. CDR3 in DNA: TGTGCCAGCAGTGTAGCCGGTAACAATGAGCAGTTCTTC. The variable domain in full, completed from reference TRBV2 and TRBJ2-1, reads EPEVTQTPSHQVTQMGQEVILRCVPISNHLYFYWYRQILGQKVEFLVSFYNNEISEKSEIFDDQFSVERPDGSNFTLKIRSTKLEDSAMYFCASSVAGNNEQFFGPGTRLTVL.

J is TRBJ2-3 and V is TRBV6-8; weak D call: TRBD2 (7 bases). The CDR3 consists of 16 residues. Germline V gene data show CDR1 as MNHGY and CDR2 as SAAAGT. V was shortened by 6 bases and J by 4 bases, with 20 bases between the two germline ends. The DNA of the CDR3 is TGTGCCAGCAGCCCCGGGGGCGGGAGAATCTCAGATACGCAGTATTTT. Translation: CASSPGGGRISDTQYF.

The chain recombines TRBV5-1 with TRBJ1-4; D is possibly TRBD1 (5 bases). V was clipped by 0 bases and J by 7 bases, with 13 bases between them. This CDR3 spans 15 amino acids. Per the germline V gene, CDR1 is SGHRS and CDR2 is YFSETQ. CDR3 in amino acids: CASSLVRGIGEKLFF. The CDR3 bases are TGCGCCAGCAGCTTGGTTCGGGGGATTGGTGAAAAACTGTTTTTT.

This clone was seen a single time. This sequence joins TRBV11-3 and TRBJ2-3; D may be TRBD1 (5 bases). The CDR3 loop spans 14 amino acids. Germline values: CDR1 SGHNT, CDR2 YENEEA. Trimming removed 6 bases from V and 4 bases from J, with 14 bases in between. CDR3 sequence (DNA): TGTGCCAGCAGTCAGGGTGCCCTCGCAGATACGCAGTATTTT. Amino acids: CASSQGALADTQYF.

This rearrangement joins TRBV19 to TRBJ1-5; the D gene is possibly TRBD1 (5 bases). The V gene's germline CDR1 is LNHDA and CDR2 SQIVND (reference sequence). The CDR3 runs to 14 residues. Trimming took off 4 bases at V and 5 bases at J, with 12 bases between the two ends. The CDR3 DNA reads TGTGCCAGTAGTAGGCAGGGATGGGATCAGCCCCAGCATTTT. This translates into CASSRQGWDQPQHF.

This clone has just one count. This chain links TRBV29-1 with TRBJ2-7; the match to TRBD1 covers 7 bases. V was clipped by 5 bases and J by 0 bases; unmatched bases: 7. This CDR3 has 14 residues. The germline V gene encodes CDR1 SQVTM and CDR2 ANQGSEA. The CDR3 region has the DNA TGCAGCGTTACACAGGGGCAGCTCTCCTACGAGCAGTACTTC. Its protein product is CSVTQGQLSYEQYF.

The chain uses TRBV25-1 and TRBJ1-1; D not resolved. V was shortened by 1 base and J by 0 bases, with 9 bases between the two germline ends. The length of the CDR3 is 15 residues. Germline CDR1 MGHDK, CDR2 SYGVNS. The CDR3 reads CASSELKTVNTEAFF. As DNA, the CDR3 is TGTGCCAGCAGTGAATTAAAGACCGTGAACACTGAAGCTTTCTTT.

Of note for this clone: Sequence at one end of the junction differs from germline and may be a read error. The chain combines TRBV7-8 with TRBJ1-2, with D hard to call. CDR1 and CDR2 (germline): SGHVS, FQNEAQ. The CDR3 has 13 amino acids. The CDR3 sequence: CASSSLERYGYIF. In DNA, the CDR3 is TGTGCCAGCAGCAGTCTAGAACGTTATGGCTACATCTTC. The variable domain in full, with the rest retrieved from reference TRBV7-8 and TRBJ1-2, is GAGVSQSPRYKVAKRGQDVALRCDPISGHVSLFWYQQALGQGPEFLTYFQNEAQLDKSGLPSDRFFAERPEGSVSTLKIQRTQQEDSAVYLCASSSLERYGYIFGSGTRLTVV.

The V call is TRBV19, the J call TRBJ1-1; D may be TRBD1 (6 bases). The CDR3 is 16 amino acids. Germline V gene lookup returns CDR1 LNHDA and CDR2 SQIVND (reference sequence). V gave up 6 bases and J gave up 2 bases, with 19 bases separating them. CDR3 loop: CASSLIPRDTNTEAFF. The CDR3 DNA sequence: TGTGCCAGTAGCCTGATACCCCGGGACACTAACACTGAAGCTTTCTTT. Based on the CDR3 plus reference TRBV19 and TRBJ1-1, the full variable domain is DGGITQSPKYLFRKEGQNVTLSCEQNLNHDAMYWYRQDPGQGLRLIYYSQIVNDFQKGDIAEGYSVSREKKESFPLTVTSAQKNPTAFYLCASSLIPRDTNTEAFFGQGTRLTVV.

V gene TRBV1 combines with J gene TRBJ2-2. TRBV1 is shown as a pseudogene. The CDR3 is made up of 19 amino acids. CDR3 residues: CASSQGGVSYWGGYGELFF. CDR3 DNA: TGCGCCAGCAGCCAAGGAGGGGTATCGTATTGGGGTGGCTACGGGGAGCTGTTTTTT.

This clone was counted a single time. The chain employs TRBV6-8 and TRBJ1-3; perhaps TRBD1 as D (6 bases). The V and J ends lost 10 bases and 3 bases respectively, with 13 bases between them. CDR1 and CDR2 from the germline V gene are MNHGY and SAAAGT. This CDR3 has 13 residues. CDR3 loop: CAIRGRIGNTIYF. The DNA for the CDR3 is TGTGCCATCAGGGGACGGATTGGAAACACCATATATTTT.

The DNA for the CDR3 is TGTGCCAGCAGCGAGGAGACAGATAATCAGCCCCAGCATTTT. Residues: CASSEETDNQPQHF. V and J are TRBV28 and TRBJ1-5; perhaps TRBD1 as D (5 bases). There are 14 residues in the CDR3. V shed 6 bases and J shed 4 bases, with 13 bases lying between them. From germline, CDR1 is MDHEN and CDR2 SYDVKM.

V is TRBV19 and J is TRBJ1-5; the D gene is possibly TRBD1 (6 bases). Per germline, CDR1 LNHDA and CDR2 SQIVND (reference sequence). The CDR3 runs 16 residues. Deletions cut 9 bases from V and 0 bases from J, with 18 bases between. CDR3: CASLSQGPDSNQPQHF. The CDR3 region has the DNA TGTGCCAGCCTATCCCAGGGGCCTGATAGCAATCAGCCCCAGCATTTT.

This chain links TRBV29-1 with TRBJ2-3, with TRBD2 as a possible D gene (5 bases). The CDR3 length is 13 residues. The germline V gene has CDR1 SQVTM and CDR2 ANQGSEA. Deletions cut 5 bases from V and 3 bases from J, with 12 bases between. The CDR3 region is CSVRAVLTDTQYF. For the CDR3, the DNA is TGCAGCGTTAGAGCGGTCCTAACAGATACGCAGTATTTT.

V and J are TRBV14 and TRBJ2-3, with D unclear. This CDR3 comprises 12 residues. The V and J ends lost 6 bases and 6 bases respectively, with 10 bases between them. Per the germline V gene, CDR1 is SGHDN and CDR2 is FVKESK. The CDR3 region is CASSPVADTQYF. The DNA of the CDR3 is TGTGCCAGCAGTCCTGTCGCGGATACGCAGTATTTT.

The CDR3 DNA reads as TGTGCCAGCAGCTTATTACCGGGACAGGGCCACTATGGCTACACCTTC. This encodes CASSLLPGQGHYGYTF. The rearrangement joins TRBV11-3 to TRBJ1-2; 9 bases are a match to TRBD1. V gave up 2 bases and J gave up 3 bases; unmatched junction bases: 7. Looked up from germline, CDR1 is SGHNT and CDR2 is YENEEA. The length of the CDR3 is 16 residues.

This clone was recorded once. The V call is TRBV11-3, the J call TRBJ1-3; the D gene is possibly TRBD1 (6 bases). CDR1 and CDR2 (germline): SGHNT, YENEEA. The CDR3 length is 16 residues. V lost 4 bases, J lost 4 bases, and 17 bases lay in between. CDR3 nucleotides: TGTGCCAGCAGCTCGGCATCGGGGGCTTCAGGAAACACCATATATTTT. Residues: CASSSASGASGNTIYF.

The rearrangement joins TRBV6-8 to TRBJ1-2; 9 bases are a match to TRBD1. Looked up from germline, CDR1 is MNHGY and CDR2 is SAAAGT. J was trimmed by 8 bases and V by 7 bases; bases with no gene match: 5. The CDR3 spans 12 residues. DNA for the CDR3: TGTGCCAGCACCGGGACAGGGACCGGCTACACCTTC. As protein: CASTGTGTGYTF.

The DNA of the CDR3 is TGTGCCAGCAGTAAGTGGGACAGTCTCCCCGACGAGCAGTACTTC. Its translation is CASSKWDSLPDEQYF. The V and J genes are TRBV6-8 and TRBJ2-7; 7 bases align to TRBD1. This CDR3 is built from 15 residues. J was trimmed by 5 bases and V by 5 bases; bases with no gene match: 12. The germline V gene has CDR1 MNHGY and CDR2 SAAAGT.